This is a list of T cell receptor beta chains from one sample in a study of blood T cell repertoires in COVID-19. Clones were sequenced by immunoSEQ multiplex PCR, and TCRdb holds only the in-frame ones, with some missing. The sample includes about 230,000 clones, over 65% of them seen just once. Sequencing was carried out using peripheral blood. All receptors derive from a woman aged 70-85 years with active or convalescent COVID-19. The CDR3 runs from the conserved cysteine through the conserved F or W. Each record gives: D gene, V gene, clone size, CDR3 length, J gene, CDR3 DNA, CDR3 protein. D genes are given only for firm matches. Clone size appears in some rows only: once, few, many, or a class for an expanded clone.

.	TRBV2	.	15	TRBJ1-5	TGTGCCAGCAGGGAGGCGGGGTATAGCAATCAGCCCCAGCATTTT	CASREAGYSNQPQHF
TRBD1	TRBV3-1/TRBV3-2	.	14	TRBJ2-3	TGTGCCAGCAGCCCAGGACAGGGGACAGATACGCAGTATTTT	CASSPGQGTDTQYF
.	TRBV5-6	.	16	TRBJ2-2	TGTGCCAGCAGCTCGACAGCTCGAGCGAACACCGGGGAGCTGTTTTTT	CASSSTARANTGELFF
TRBD2	TRBV3-1/TRBV3-2	.	20	TRBJ2-3	TGTGCCAGCAGCCAACCCTACTGGAGCGGGGGGGCCGTGGGGACAGATACGCAGTATTTT	CASSQPYWSGGAVGTDTQYF
TRBD1	TRBV27	.	14	TRBJ1-3	TGTGCCAGCAGTGGGACAGTCCCTGGAAACACCATATATTTT	CASSGTVPGNTIYF
TRBD1	TRBV18	few	14	TRBJ2-5	TGTGCCAGCTCTTCTCAGGGGGCCTGGGAGACCCAGTACTTC	CASSSQGAWETQYF
.	TRBV10-3	.	14	TRBJ1-2	TGTGCCATCAATGACATGACAGGCCGCCATGGCTACACCTTC	CAINDMTGRHGYTF
.	TRBV5-1	few	12	TRBJ1-4	TGCGCCAGCAGCGTCGACAGTTCGGGACTGTTTTTT	CASSVDSSGLFF
TRBD1	TRBV7-9	.	17	TRBJ2-1	TGTGCCAGCAGCTTAGTGTGGAGGGACAGGGGAAACAATGAGCAGTTCTTC	CASSLVWRDRGNNEQFF
.	TRBV6-5	.	13	TRBJ1-1	TGTGCCAGCAGTTACTCGCAGGGTACTGAAGCTTTCTTT	CASSYSQGTEAFF
.	TRBV28	.	14	TRBJ2-1	TGTGCCAGCAGTCCCCCTAGCTCCTACAATGAGCAGTTCTTC	CASSPPSSYNEQFF
.	TRBV7-9	few	14	TRBJ2-7	TGTGCCAGCAGCCCTATCAGGGACAACAACGAGCAGTACTTC	CASSPIRDNNEQYF
TRBD1	TRBV27	.	15	TRBJ1-1	TGTGCCAGCAGTCCGCCAGGGGGAAGAGATACTGAAGCTTTCTTT	CASSPPGGRDTEAFF